Listed below are T cell receptor beta chains from one sample, sequenced in a study of T cells in Graves' hyperthyroidism and ophthalmopathy. Using its own MiXCR run on the multiplex PCR reads, TCRdb lists one record per CDR3 protein. This table holds 300,000 to 350,000 distinct CDR3 sequences, about 15% found once. The sequencing input was blood. Receptor source: a woman in her 30s with Graves' hyperthyroidism. Each CDR3 is given with its conserved first and last residue. D genes are given only for firm matches. Clone size is given for some rows only: seen once, a few or many times, or a class if the clone is expanded.

-,TRBV14,few,TRBJ2-3,TGTGCCAGCAGCCAAGAACCCCGCCCGGGCACAGATACGCAGTATTTT,CASSQEPRPGTDTQYF
TRBD1,TRBV7-2,many,TRBJ2-7,TGTGCCAGCAGCTTACCCGGGACAGGGAACGAGCAGTACTTC,CASSLPGTGNEQYF
TRBD2,TRBV9,-,TRBJ2-7,TGTGCCAGCAGCGTAGCTACTAGCGGCTACGAGCAGTACTTC,CASSVATSGYEQYF
TRBD2,TRBV28,many,TRBJ2-1,TGTGCCAGCAGTTTAGTTAGGACTAGCGGTAACAATGAGCAGTTCTTC,CASSLVRTSGNNEQFF
-,TRBV20-1,-,TRBJ2-1,TGCAGTGCTAGAGATATAAGGAGGGGAAGGGAGTATGAGCAGTTCTTC,CSARDIRRGREYEQFF
-,TRBV2,many,TRBJ1-6,TGTGCCAGCAGTGTGGCTGACCTGTATAATTCACCCCTCCACTTT,CASSVADLYNSPLHF
-,TRBV4-1,-,TRBJ2-1,TGCGCCAGCAGCTCCGTCCAAACCTCCTACAATGAGCAGTTCTTC,CASSSVQTSYNEQFF
-,TRBV9,-,TRBJ2-3,TGTGCCAGCAGCGTTATGAGCGGCACAGATACGCAGTATTTT,CASSVMSGTDTQYF
-,TRBV5-6,once,TRBJ2-7,TGTGCCAGCAGCTTGGGCAGAAGATACGAGCAGTACTTC,CASSLGRRYEQYF
-,TRBV2,many,TRBJ2-3,TGTGCCAGCTCCCCCTACTTTAGCACAGATACGCAGTATTTT,CASSPYFSTDTQYF
TRBD2,TRBV24-1,few,TRBJ2-3,TGTGCCACCAGTGGATTTGGCGGGAGCACCCAAGGGCAGTATTTT,CATSGFGGSTQGQYF
-,TRBV11-2,many,TRBJ2-5,TGTGCCAGCAGCTTGGTCCCGTCAGAAGAGACCCAGTACTTC,CASSLVPSEETQYF
-,TRBV7-3,many,TRBJ2-1,TGTGCCAGCAGCTTAAGATCCGGCGGGGCTAGCTCCTACAATGAGCAGTTCTTC,CASSLRSGGASSYNEQFF
-,TRBV2,many,TRBJ2-7,TGTGCCAGCAGCGAAAGAGGGGCGGACAAGACCTACGAGCAGTACTTC,CASSERGADKTYEQYF
TRBD2,TRBV6-1,many,TRBJ2-7,TGTGCCAGCACCGCGGCCGGGACTAGCGCTTACGAGCAGTACTTC,CASTAAGTSAYEQYF
TRBD1,TRBV20-1,many,TRBJ1-4,TGCAGTGCTAGTCCCGGGACAGGGGGCGAAAAACTGTTTTTT,CSASPGTGGEKLFF
TRBD1,TRBV28,many,TRBJ1-2,TGTGCCAGCACCCCCGGGACAGACTATGGCTACACCTTC,CASTPGTDYGYTF
-,TRBV20-1,many,TRBJ1-1,TGCAGTGCCAGGCGGGGGAACACTGAAGCTTTCTTT,CSARRGNTEAFF
-,TRBV5-6,many,TRBJ2-1,TGTGCCAGCAGCCTGGTAGACAATGAGCAGTTCTTC,CASSLVDNEQFF
-,TRBV20-1,few,TRBJ2-7,TGCAGTGCTAGAGTCAGCTCCTACGAGCAGTACTTC,CSARVSSYEQYF
TRBD1,TRBV20-1,-,TRBJ1-2,TGCAGTGCTAAAACAGGGGGCGATGGCTACACCTTC,CSAKTGGDGYTF
TRBD1,TRBV7-9,-,TRBJ2-7,TGTGCCAGCAGCTCACGGACAGGGGCCGACGAGCAGTACTTC,CASSSRTGADEQYF
-,TRBV12-3/TRBV12-4,many,TRBJ2-7,TGTGCCAGCAGTCCCGACAGGTTAAAGGGCGAGCAGTACTTC,CASSPDRLKGEQYF
TRBD1,TRBV20-1,many,TRBJ2-7,TGCAGTGCTAGAGATAGGGACAGGGTCGGTGGAGCTTCCTACGAGCAGTACTTC,CSARDRDRVGGASYEQYF
-,TRBV11-2,-,TRBJ1-6,TGTGCCAGCAGTCGACAGAATAATTCACCCCCCCACTTT,CASSRQNNSPPHF
TRBD1,TRBV5-5,many,TRBJ2-1,TGTGCCAGCAGCTTTCCAGGGGGCGATGAGCAGTTCTTC,CASSFPGGDEQFF
-,TRBV24-1,many,TRBJ2-3,TGTGCCACCAGTGATGACGGCACTAGATCCAGCACAGATACGCAGTATTTT,CATSDDGTRSSTDTQYF
-,TRBV15,few,TRBJ2-4,TGTGCCACCAGCAGAGGAGGGGGCAAAAACATTCAGTACTTC,CATSRGGGKNIQYF
-,TRBV18,-,TRBJ2-1,TGTGCCAGCTCACCATGGGTGGCTAGGGGAGACGGATACAATGAGCAGTTCTTC,CASSPWVARGDGYNEQFF
-,TRBV12-3/TRBV12-4,many,TRBJ2-6,TGTGCCAGCAGTCCCGGCAATTCTGGGGCCAACGTCCTGACTTTC,CASSPGNSGANVLTF
-,TRBV7-9,many,TRBJ1-5,TGTGCCAGCAGCTTACTTCGTGATCAGCCCCAGCATTTT,CASSLLRDQPQHF
TRBD1,TRBV28,-,TRBJ2-1,TGTGCCAACAGTTCCCGGACAGGGGGGAATGAGCAGTTCTTC,CANSSRTGGNEQFF
TRBD1,TRBV28,many,TRBJ1-5,TGTGCCAGCAGATTCCCGACAGGGAGGAGGCAGCCCCAGCATTTT,CASRFPTGRRQPQHF
-,TRBV3-1,-,TRBJ2-2,TGTGCCAGCAGCCGCCTAGGAGCCTCGACCGGGGAGCTGTTTTTT,CASSRLGASTGELFF
TRBD1,TRBV4-1,-,TRBJ2-5,TGCGCCAGCAGCCACACCGGGACAGGGGGAGAGACCCAGTACTTC,CASSHTGTGGETQYF
-,TRBV7-8,many,TRBJ2-1,TGTGCCAGCAGCCCAGACAGGTCTCCCTCCTACAATGAGCAGTTCTTC,CASSPDRSPSYNEQFF
-,TRBV6-1,many,TRBJ2-5,TGTGCCAGCTACCAAGAGACCCAGTACTTC,CASYQETQYF
TRBD1,TRBV7-2,many,TRBJ1-3,TGTGCCAGCAGCTTCGACAGGGTCTCAGGAAACACCATATATTTT,CASSFDRVSGNTIYF
-,TRBV9,-,TRBJ2-4,TGTGCCAGCAGCCTCGGCAGCGGAGGGGGGAAAAACATTCAGTACTTC,CASSLGSGGGKNIQYF
-,TRBV19,few,TRBJ2-2,TGTGCCAGTACCCCACAAAACACCGGGGAGCTGTTTTTT,CASTPQNTGELFF
-,TRBV28,many,TRBJ1-5,TGTGCCAGCCTTGTGGCTCCGTATAGCAATCAGCCCCAGCATTTT,CASLVAPYSNQPQHF
-,TRBV7-3,many,TRBJ2-5,TGTGCCAGCACCCACCACCAAGAGACCCAGTACTTC,CASTHHQETQYF
-,TRBV20-1,-,TRBJ2-7,TGCAGTGCTAGGTCACTAGCCGGGGCCTACGAGCAGTACTTC,CSARSLAGAYEQYF